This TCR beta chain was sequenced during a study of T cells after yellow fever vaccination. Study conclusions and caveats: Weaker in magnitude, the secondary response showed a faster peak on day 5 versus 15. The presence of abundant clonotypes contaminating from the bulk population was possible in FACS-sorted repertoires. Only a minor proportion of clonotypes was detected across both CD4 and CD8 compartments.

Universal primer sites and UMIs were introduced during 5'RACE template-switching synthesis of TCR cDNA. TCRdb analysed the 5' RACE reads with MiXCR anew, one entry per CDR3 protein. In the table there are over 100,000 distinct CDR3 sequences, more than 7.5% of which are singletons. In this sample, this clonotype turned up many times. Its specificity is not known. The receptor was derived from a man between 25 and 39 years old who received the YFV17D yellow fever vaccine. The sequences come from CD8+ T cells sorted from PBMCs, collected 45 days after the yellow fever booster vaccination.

In nucleotides, the CDR3 is TGTGCCAGCCGCCTAGGCTTAAGCTCCTACAATGAGCAGTTCTTC. Protein product: CASRLGLSSYNEQFF. V is TRBV27 and J is TRBJ2-1, with D unclear. The V end was cut by 8 bases, the J end by 0 bases, with 14 bases between. The CDR3 totals 15 residues. CDR1 and CDR2 from the germline V gene are MNHEY and SMNVEV (reference sequence).